The rows below give T cell receptor beta chains drawn from one sample of a study of T cell responses to AZD1222 COVID-19 vaccine. Sequenced by immunoSEQ multiplex PCR; TCRdb stores in-frame clones only, minus some. The table has about 120,000 clones, 87% seen once; the top ten hold approximately 2.6%. The sample was peripheral blood, taken 28 days after the second AZD1222 dose. All receptors come from an adult who received the AZD1222 COVID-19 vaccine. Both conserved end residues are part of each CDR3. D genes are given only for firm matches. Size values are once, few and many counts, or a class for expanded clones, and some rows have none.

.	TRBJ2-7	TRBD1	16	TRBV7-9	CASSSDGTGGRYEQYF	TGTGCCAGCAGCTCGGACGGGACAGGGGGCCGCTACGAGCAGTACTTC
.	TRBJ1-6	TRBD1	15	TRBV9	CASSVQTGRNSPLHF	TGTGCCAGCAGCGTACAGACAGGGCGGAATTCACCCCTCCACTTT
.	TRBJ1-6	.	14	TRBV13	CASSLDRLNSPLHF	TGTGCCAGCAGCTTAGACAGGCTTAATTCACCCCTCCACTTT
.	TRBJ1-4	.	15	TRBV9	CASSPNEGSGEKLFF	TGTGCCAGCAGCCCAAACGAGGGTTCGGGTGAAAAACTGTTTTTT
.	TRBJ1-2	.	13	TRBV7-2	CASSSPSVYGYTF	TGTGCCAGCAGCTCACCGTCGGTCTATGGCTACACCTTC
.	TRBJ1-1	TRBD1	13	TRBV18	CASSWTGSTEAFF	TGTGCCAGCTCATGGACAGGGAGCACTGAAGCTTTCTTT
.	TRBJ2-3	.	18	TRBV27	CASSHWGSGYLGTDTQYF	TGTGCCAGCAGTCACTGGGGGTCGGGTTATCTAGGCACAGATACGCAGTATTTT
once	TRBJ1-1	.	14	TRBV19	CASRGQRDYTEAFF	TGTGCCAGTAGAGGACAGAGGGACTACACTGAAGCTTTCTTT
.	TRBJ1-2	.	15	TRBV14	CASSQDLRGWDGYTF	TGTGCCAGCAGCCAAGATCTGCGGGGCTGGGATGGCTACACCTTC
.	TRBJ2-5	TRBD2	16	TRBV5-5	CASSLGLAGGQETQYF	TGTGCCAGCAGCTTGGGGCTAGCGGGGGGACAAGAGACCCAGTACTTC
.	TRBJ2-1	.	17	TRBV10-3	CAIPVNRDRSSYNEQFF	TGTGCCATCCCTGTAAACAGGGACCGGAGCTCCTACAATGAGCAGTTCTTC
.	TRBJ2-7	.	15	TRBV6-1	CASSDVLGRPFEQYF	TGTGCCAGCAGTGACGTCCTTGGACGTCCTTTCGAGCAGTACTTC